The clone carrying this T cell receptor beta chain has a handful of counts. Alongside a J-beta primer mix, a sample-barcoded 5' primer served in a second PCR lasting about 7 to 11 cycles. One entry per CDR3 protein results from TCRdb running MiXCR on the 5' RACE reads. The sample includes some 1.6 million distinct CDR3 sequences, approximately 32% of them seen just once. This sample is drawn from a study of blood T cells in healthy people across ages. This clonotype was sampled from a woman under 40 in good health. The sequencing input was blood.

Here the CDR3 DNA reads TGCGCCAGCAGCCAAGATGGTCGACTAGCGGGGATTTTCCAAGAGACCCAGTACTTC. Its protein product is CASSQDGRLAGIFQETQYF. The chain couples TRBV4-1 to TRBJ2-5; 11 positions agree with TRBD2. The CDR3 contains 19 residues. V was pared by 0 bases and J by 1 base, with 10 bases of the junction left unmatched. Germline CDR1 MGHRA, CDR2 YSYEKL.